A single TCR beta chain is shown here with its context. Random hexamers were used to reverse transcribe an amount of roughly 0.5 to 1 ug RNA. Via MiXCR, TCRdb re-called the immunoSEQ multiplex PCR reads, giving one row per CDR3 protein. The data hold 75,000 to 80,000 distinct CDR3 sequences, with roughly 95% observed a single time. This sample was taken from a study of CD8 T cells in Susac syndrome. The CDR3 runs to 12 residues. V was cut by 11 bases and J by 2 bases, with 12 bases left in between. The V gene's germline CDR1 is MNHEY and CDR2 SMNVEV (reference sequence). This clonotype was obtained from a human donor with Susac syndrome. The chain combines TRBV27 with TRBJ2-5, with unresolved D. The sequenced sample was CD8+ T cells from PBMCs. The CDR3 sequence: CAAGPVQETQYF. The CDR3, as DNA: TGTGCCGCAGGCCCGGTACAAGAGACCCAGTACTTC.